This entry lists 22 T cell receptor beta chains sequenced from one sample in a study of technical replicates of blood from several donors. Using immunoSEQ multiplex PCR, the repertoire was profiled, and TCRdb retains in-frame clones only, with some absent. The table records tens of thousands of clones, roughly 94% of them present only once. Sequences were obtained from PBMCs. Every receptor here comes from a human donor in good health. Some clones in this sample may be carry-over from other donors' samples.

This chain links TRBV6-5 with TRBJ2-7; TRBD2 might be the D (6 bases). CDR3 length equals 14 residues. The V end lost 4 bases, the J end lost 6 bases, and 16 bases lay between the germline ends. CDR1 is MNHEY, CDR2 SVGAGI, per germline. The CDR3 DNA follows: TGTGCCAGCAGTTTCGGGACTCCCGGGGGCGAGCAGTACTTC. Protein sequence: CASSFGTPGGEQYF.

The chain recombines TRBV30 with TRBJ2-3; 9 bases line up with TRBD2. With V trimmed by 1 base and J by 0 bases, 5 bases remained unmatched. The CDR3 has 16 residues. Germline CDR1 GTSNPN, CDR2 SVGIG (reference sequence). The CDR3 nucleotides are TGTGCCTGGAGTGCGCTAGCGGGACTTAGCACAGATACGCAGTATTTT. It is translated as CAWSALAGLSTDTQYF.

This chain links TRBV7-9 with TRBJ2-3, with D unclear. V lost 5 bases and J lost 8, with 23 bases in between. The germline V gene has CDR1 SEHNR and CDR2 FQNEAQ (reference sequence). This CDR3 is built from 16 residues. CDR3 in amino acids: CASSTNVGLAAVTQYF. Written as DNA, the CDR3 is TGTGCCAGCAGCACTAATGTTGGTCTCGCCGCCGTTACGCAGTATTTT. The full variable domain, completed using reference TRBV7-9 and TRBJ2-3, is DTGVSQNPRHKITKRGQNVTFRCDPISEHNRLYWYRQTLGQGPEFLTYFQNEAQLEKSRLLSDRFSAERPKGSFSTLEIQRTEQGDSAMYLCASSTNVGLAAVTQYFGPGTRLTVL.

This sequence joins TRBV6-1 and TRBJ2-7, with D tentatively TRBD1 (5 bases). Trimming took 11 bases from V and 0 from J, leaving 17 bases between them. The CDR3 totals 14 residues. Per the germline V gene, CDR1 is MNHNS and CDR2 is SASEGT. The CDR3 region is CASGRGSISYEQYF. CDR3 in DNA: TGTGCCTCCGGAAGGGGATCCATCTCCTACGAGCAGTACTTC.

CDR3 bases: TGTGCCAGCAGCCCCAGACAGTTCGGTAATTCACCCCTCCACTTT. It codes for CASSPRQFGNSPLHF. The V gene is TRBV9, the J gene TRBJ1-6; weak D call: TRBD1 (5 bases). Germline V lookup: CDR1 SGDLS, CDR2 YYNGEE. Between the trimmed V and J ends, which lost 4 bases and 6 bases, there was a span of 14 bases. This CDR3 comprises 15 residues.

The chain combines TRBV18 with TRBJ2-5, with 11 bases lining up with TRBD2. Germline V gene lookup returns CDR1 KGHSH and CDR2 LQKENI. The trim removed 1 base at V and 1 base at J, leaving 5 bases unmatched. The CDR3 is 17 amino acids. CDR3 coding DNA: TGTGCCAGCTCACCACGAGCTAGCGGGGGGACCCAAGAGACCCAGTACTTC. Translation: CASSPRASGGTQETQYF.

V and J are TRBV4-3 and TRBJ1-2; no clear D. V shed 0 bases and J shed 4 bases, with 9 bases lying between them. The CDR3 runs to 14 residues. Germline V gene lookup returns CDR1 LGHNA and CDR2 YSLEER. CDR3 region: CASSQEAGPYGYTF. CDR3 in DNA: TGCGCCAGCAGCCAAGAGGCTGGGCCCTATGGCTACACCTTC.

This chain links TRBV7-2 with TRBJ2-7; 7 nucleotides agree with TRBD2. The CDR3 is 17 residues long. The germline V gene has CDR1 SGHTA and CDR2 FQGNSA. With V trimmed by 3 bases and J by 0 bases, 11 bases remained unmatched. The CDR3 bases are TGTGCCAGCAGCTTGGGGGTAGCGGGCTTAGTCTCCTACGAGCAGTACTTC. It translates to CASSLGVAGLVSYEQYF.

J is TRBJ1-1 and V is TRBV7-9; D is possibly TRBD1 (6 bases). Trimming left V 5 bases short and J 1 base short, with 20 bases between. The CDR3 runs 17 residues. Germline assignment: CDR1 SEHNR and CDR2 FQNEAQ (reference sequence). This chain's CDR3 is CASSTGQSGLGNTEAFF. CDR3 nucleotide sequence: TGTGCCAGCAGCACCGGACAGTCAGGGCTCGGGAACACTGAAGCTTTCTTT.

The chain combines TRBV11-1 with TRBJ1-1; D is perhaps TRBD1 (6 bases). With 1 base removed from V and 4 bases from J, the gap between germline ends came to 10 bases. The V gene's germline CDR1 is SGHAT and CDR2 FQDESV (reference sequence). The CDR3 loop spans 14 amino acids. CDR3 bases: TGTGCCAGCAGCTTAGTAAGGGGGTCCACTGAAGCTTTCTTT. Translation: CASSLVRGSTEAFF.

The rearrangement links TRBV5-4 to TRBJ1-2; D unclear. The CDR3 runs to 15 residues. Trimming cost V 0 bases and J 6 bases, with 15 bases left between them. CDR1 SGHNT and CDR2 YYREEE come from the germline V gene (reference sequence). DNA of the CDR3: TGTGCCAGCAGCTTGGAAACAGACCCGTATCATGGCTACACCTTC. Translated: CASSLETDPYHGYTF.

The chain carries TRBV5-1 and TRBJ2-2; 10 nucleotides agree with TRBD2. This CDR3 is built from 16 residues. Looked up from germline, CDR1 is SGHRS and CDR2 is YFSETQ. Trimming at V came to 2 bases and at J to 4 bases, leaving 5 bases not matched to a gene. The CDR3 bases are TGCGCCAGCAGCTTTACTAGCGGGGTCGGCACCGGGGAGCTGTTTTTT. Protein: CASSFTSGVGTGELFF.

CDR3 DNA: TGTGCCAGCAGCCAGGACAGGGGGACTTTGGAAAAACTGTTTTTT. Amino acid sequence: CASSQDRGTLEKLFF. V gene TRBV4-2 combines with J gene TRBJ1-4; 10 positions match TRBD1. The V gene end was trimmed by 3 bases and the J gene end by 8 bases; junction bases not matched to a gene: 6. From germline, CDR1 is LGHNA and CDR2 YNFKEQ. The CDR3 runs to 15 residues.

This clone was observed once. This CDR3 reads CASSPASVSAGELFF. The CDR3 nucleotides read TGTGCCAGCAGTCCGGCTAGCGTATCGGCCGGGGAGCTGTTTTTT. The rearrangement uses TRBV14 and TRBJ2-2; TRBD2 is a possible D gene (6 bases). CDR1 is SGHDN and CDR2 is FVKESK in the germline V gene. The CDR3 runs 15 residues. V shed 6 bases and J shed 6 bases, with 17 bases lying between them.

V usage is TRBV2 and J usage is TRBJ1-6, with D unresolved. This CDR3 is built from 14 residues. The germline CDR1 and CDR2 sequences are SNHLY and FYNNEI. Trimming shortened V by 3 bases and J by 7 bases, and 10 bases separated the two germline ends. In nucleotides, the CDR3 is TGTGCCAGCAGTGAGTCGGCAGGAAATTCACCCCTCCACTTT. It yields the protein CASSESAGNSPLHF.

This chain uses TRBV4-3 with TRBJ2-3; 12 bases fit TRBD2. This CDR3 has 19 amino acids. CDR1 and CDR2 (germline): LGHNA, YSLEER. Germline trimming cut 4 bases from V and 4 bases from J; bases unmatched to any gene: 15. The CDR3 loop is CASSRESTGPSGGADTQYF. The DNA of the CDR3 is TGCGCCAGCAGCCGCGAGTCGACCGGGCCTAGCGGGGGGGCAGATACGCAGTATTTT.

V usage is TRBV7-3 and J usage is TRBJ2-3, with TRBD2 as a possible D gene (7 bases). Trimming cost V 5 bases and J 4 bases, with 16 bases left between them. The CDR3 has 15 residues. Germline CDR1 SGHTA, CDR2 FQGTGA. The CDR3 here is CASSLRGGAADTQYF. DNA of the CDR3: TGTGCCAGCAGCCTTAGAGGGGGGGCCGCAGATACGCAGTATTTT.

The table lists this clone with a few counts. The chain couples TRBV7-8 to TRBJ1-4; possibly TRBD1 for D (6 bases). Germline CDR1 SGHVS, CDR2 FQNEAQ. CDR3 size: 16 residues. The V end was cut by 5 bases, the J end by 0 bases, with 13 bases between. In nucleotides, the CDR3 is TGTGCCAGCAGCGCCTGGACAGCCGCAACTAATGAAAAACTGTTTTTT. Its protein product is CASSAWTAATNEKLFF.

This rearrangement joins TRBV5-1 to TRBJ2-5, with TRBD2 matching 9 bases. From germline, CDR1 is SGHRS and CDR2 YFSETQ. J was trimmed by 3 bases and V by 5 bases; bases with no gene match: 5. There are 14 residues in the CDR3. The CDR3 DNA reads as TGCGCCAGCAGTAGCGGGAGATTAGAAGAGACCCAGTACTTC. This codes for CASSSGRLEETQYF. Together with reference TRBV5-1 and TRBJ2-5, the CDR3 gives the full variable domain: KAGVTQTPRYLIKTRGQQVTLSCSPISGHRSVSWYQQTPGQGLQFLFEYFSETQRNKGNFPGRFSGRQFSNSRSEMNVSTLELGDSALYLCASSSGRLEETQYFGPGTRLLVL.

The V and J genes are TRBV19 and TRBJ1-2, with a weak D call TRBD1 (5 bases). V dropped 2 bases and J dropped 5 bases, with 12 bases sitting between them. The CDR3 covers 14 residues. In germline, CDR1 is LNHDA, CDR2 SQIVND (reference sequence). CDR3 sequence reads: CASSISEGPYGYTF. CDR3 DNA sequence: TGTGCCAGTAGTATATCGGAGGGACCTTATGGCTACACCTTC.

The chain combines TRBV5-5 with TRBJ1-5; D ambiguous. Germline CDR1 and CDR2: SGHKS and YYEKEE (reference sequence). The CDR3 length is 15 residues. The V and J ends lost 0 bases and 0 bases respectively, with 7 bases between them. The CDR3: CASSLATVSNQPQHF. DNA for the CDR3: TGTGCCAGCAGCTTGGCTACGGTTAGCAATCAGCCCCAGCATTTT.

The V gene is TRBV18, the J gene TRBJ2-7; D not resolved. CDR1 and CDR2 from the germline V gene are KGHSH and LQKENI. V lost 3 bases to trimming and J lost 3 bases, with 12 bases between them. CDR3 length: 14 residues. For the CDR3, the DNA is TGTGCCAGCTCACCTACAGCAGTAGTCTACGAGCAGTACTTC. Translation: CASSPTAVVYEQYF.